This T cell receptor beta chain was identified in a study of blood T cell repertoires in COVID-19. Whole-study context: Spain, Italy and the United States supplied samples that represented acute and convalescent COVID-19.

Clones were read by immunoSEQ multiplex PCR, and TCRdb kept only the in-frame ones, dropping some. This sample has around 330,000 clones, with more than 70% found just once. In germline, CDR1 is SEHNR, CDR2 FQNEAQ (reference sequence). The CDR3 consists of 13 residues. Trimming removed 5 bases at V and 5 bases at J, with 10 bases between. This sequence joins TRBV7-9 and TRBJ2-1; D possibly corresponds to TRBD1 (5 bases). This TCR was recovered from a woman aged 25 to 39 with COVID-19, enrolled during active disease. Sequencing input: peripheral blood. The CDR3 DNA sequence: TGTGCCAGCAGCCCAAGACAGAACAATGAGCAGTTCTTC. Translation: CASSPRQNNEQFF.